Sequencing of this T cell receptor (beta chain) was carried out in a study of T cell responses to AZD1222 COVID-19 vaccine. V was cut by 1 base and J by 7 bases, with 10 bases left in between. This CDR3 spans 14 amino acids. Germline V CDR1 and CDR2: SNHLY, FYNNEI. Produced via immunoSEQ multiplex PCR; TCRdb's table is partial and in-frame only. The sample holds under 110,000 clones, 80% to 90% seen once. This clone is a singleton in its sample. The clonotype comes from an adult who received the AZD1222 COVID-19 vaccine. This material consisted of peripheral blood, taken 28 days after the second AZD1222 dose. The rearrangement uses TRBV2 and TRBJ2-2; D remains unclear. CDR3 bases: TGTGCCAGCAGTGAAGTTAGGATCGGCGGGGAGCTGTTTTTT. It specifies CASSEVRIGGELFF.